Presented here are 20 T cell receptor beta chains from one specimen sequenced in a study of early T cells in non-severe SARS-CoV-2 infection. TCRdb independently ran MiXCR on the 5' RACE reads; one entry per CDR3 protein. Of about 110,000 distinct CDR3 sequences listed, approximately 12% are singletons. The sample in question was whole blood, obtained at baseline. The source of these receptors is an adult who was a healthcare worker with PCR-confirmed SARS-CoV-2 infection or an uninfected control (not recorded which).

J is TRBJ2-1 and V is TRBV6-4; 8 nucleotides match TRBD2. V lost 3 bases, J lost 6 bases, and 4 bases stayed unmatched. Germline V CDR1 and CDR2: MRHNA, SNTAGT. CDR3 length: 14 residues. The CDR3 sequence is CASSEGLEANEQFF. The CDR3 coding sequence is TGTGCCAGCAGTGAGGGACTAGAGGCCAATGAGCAGTTCTTC.

The chain has TRBV7-9 and TRBJ1-2, with D unresolved. The CDR3 extends over 13 amino acids. From germline, CDR1 is SEHNR and CDR2 FQNEAQ (reference sequence). V was cut by 5 bases and J by 0 bases, with 7 bases left in between. CDR3 protein: CASSDEANYGYTF. Here the CDR3 DNA reads TGTGCCAGCAGCGATGAAGCTAACTATGGCTACACCTTC.

This clonotype was detected only a few times. The chain is built from TRBV25-1 and TRBJ1-6, with unresolved D. The germline CDR1 and CDR2 sequences are MGHDK and SYGVNS. Trimming pared 4 bases from V and 11 bases from J, leaving 9 bases between. This CDR3 spans 12 amino acids. The CDR3 spells CASSVWETPLHF. Here the CDR3 DNA reads TGTGCCAGCAGTGTGTGGGAGACACCCCTCCACTTT.

The chain combines TRBV12-3 or TRBV12-4 with TRBJ1-2, with 8 bases that match TRBD1. The junction had 4 bases not matched to a gene; V was cut back by 1 base and J by 6 bases. The CDR3 covers 14 residues. Here the CDR3 DNA reads TGTGCCAGCAGTTTAGGGGCAGGGGGCAATGGCTACACCTTC. Translated: CASSLGAGGNGYTF.

This clonotype appeared a few times. The chain links TRBV9 to TRBJ1-2; D uncertain. The CDR3 contains 14 residues. Germline loops: CDR1 SGDLS, CDR2 YYNGEE. The ends were cut back, 3 bases at V and 0 bases at J, with 9 bases in the middle. CDR3 protein: CASSGTASNYGYTF. As DNA, the CDR3 is TGTGCCAGCAGCGGTACAGCATCTAACTATGGCTACACCTTC.

This clonotype was counted many times. This chain joins TRBV10-3 and TRBJ2-7; D uncertain. From germline, CDR1 is ENHRY and CDR2 SYGVKD. The length of the CDR3 is 13 residues. With 3 bases removed from V and 2 bases from J, the gap between germline ends came to 8 bases. CDR3 in amino acids: CAISDRAAYEQYF. Here the CDR3 DNA reads TGTGCCATCAGTGACCGCGCGGCCTACGAGCAGTACTTC.

V gene TRBV3-1 combines with J gene TRBJ2-3, with 9 bases lining up with TRBD2. V dropped 0 bases and J dropped 3; count of bases not matched to a gene: 10. The CDR3 consists of 18 residues. CDR1 is LGHDT, CDR2 YNNKEL, per germline (reference sequence). The CDR3 here is CASSQDGNSGGPTDTQYF. Written as DNA, the CDR3 is TGTGCCAGCAGCCAAGATGGAAATAGCGGGGGCCCGACAGATACGCAGTATTTT.

A few counts support this clonotype. The V gene is TRBV6-4, the J gene TRBJ1-1, with 8 positions matching TRBD1. Germline V CDR1 and CDR2: MRHNA, SNTAGT. The CDR3 runs to 14 residues. With 6 bases clipped from V and 5 bases from J, the junction kept 8 bases outside the gene matches. The CDR3 nucleotides read TGTGCCAGCAGGCGAAGACAGGGGAGGACTGAAGCTTTCTTT. This gives the protein CASRRRQGRTEAFF.

This clonotype has only a few counts. This chain connects TRBV6-2 or TRBV6-3 to TRBJ2-7, with D unresolved. With 10 bases removed from V and 2 bases from J, the gap between germline ends came to 9 bases. The germline V gene has CDR1 MNHEY and CDR2 SVGEGT. This CDR3 is built from 11 residues. The CDR3 here is CAIAATYEQYF. CDR3 DNA sequence: TGTGCCATCGCCGCAACCTACGAGCAGTACTTC.

This clonotype was found many times. V and J are TRBV20-1 and TRBJ2-7; 7 positions match TRBD1. The germline V gene encodes CDR1 DFQATT and CDR2 SNEGSKA (reference sequence). There are 14 residues in the CDR3. The ends lost 6 bases at V and 2 bases at J; junction bases unmatched: 10. In DNA, the CDR3 is TGCAGTGCATACAGGGGTAGCTTGCCCTACGAGCAGTACTTC. Encoded protein: CSAYRGSLPYEQYF.

The sample holds many counts of this clonotype. V is TRBV27 and J is TRBJ2-3; the D gene could be TRBD1 or TRBD2 (6 bases each). There are 14 residues in the CDR3. The V and J ends lost 6 bases and 4 bases respectively, with 14 bases between them. The germline V gene has CDR1 MNHEY and CDR2 SMNVEV (reference sequence). CDR3 sequence (DNA): TGTGCCAGCAGAAAGGGGGGTGGCGCAGATACGCAGTATTTT. Translating it yields CASRKGGGADTQYF.

The chain combines TRBV19 with TRBJ2-3, with a weak D call TRBD1 (5 bases). Germline CDR1 and CDR2: LNHDA and SQIVND (reference sequence). The V gene lost 4 bases and the J gene lost 0 bases, with 8 bases spanning the gap. The CDR3 is 14 residues long. The CDR3 DNA sequence: TGTGCCAGTAGTACACGGACAAGCACAGATACGCAGTATTTT. The encoded protein is CASSTRTSTDTQYF.

This clonotype was recorded a few times. This rearrangement joins TRBV27 to TRBJ2-7; D perhaps matches TRBD2 (5 bases). The length of the CDR3 is 13 residues. CDR1 and CDR2 from the germline V gene are MNHEY and SMNVEV (reference sequence). V lost 0 bases to trimming and J lost 5 bases, with 8 bases between them. Written as DNA, the CDR3 is TGTGCCAGCAGTTTATCGTCGGGGAACGAGCAGTACTTC. This translates into CASSLSSGNEQYF.

The V gene is TRBV5-4, the J gene TRBJ2-5; D ambiguous. CDR3 size: 15 residues. Germline assignment: CDR1 SGHNT and CDR2 YYREEE (reference sequence). Trimming pared 2 bases from V and 5 bases from J, leaving 16 bases between. The CDR3 DNA reads as TGTGCCAGCAGCTTTCTTGGGCCGGGTAAGGAGACCCAGTACTTC. It specifies CASSFLGPGKETQYF.

CDR3 residues: CASSPGLGPQHF. The CDR3 DNA is TGTGCCAGCAGCCCAGGATTGGGGCCCCAGCATTTT. The chain recombines TRBV7-3 with TRBJ1-5; D is ambiguous. The CDR3 runs 12 residues. Trimming shortened V by 5 bases and J by 9 bases, and 11 bases separated the two germline ends. CDR1 is SGHTA and CDR2 is FQGTGA in the germline V gene.

This clonotype was observed a handful of times. The CDR3 spells CASSQSGGANNEQFF. The CDR3 DNA reads TGTGCCAGCAGCCAGAGCGGGGGAGCTAACAATGAGCAGTTCTTC. The chain is built from TRBV28 and TRBJ2-1, with 8 positions matching TRBD2. This CDR3 is built from 15 residues. CDR1 is MDHEN, CDR2 SYDVKM, per germline. The V and J ends lost 6 bases and 5 bases, in that order; junction bases with no gene match: 9.

This clonotype was seen many times. The CDR3 loop is CASQDGTANTGELFF. The CDR3 coding sequence is TGTGCCAGCCAAGACGGGACAGCGAACACCGGGGAGCTGTTTTTT. This rearrangement joins TRBV6-5 to TRBJ2-2; 7 nucleotides match TRBD1. J was trimmed by 0 bases and V by 8 bases; bases with no gene match: 6. Per germline, CDR1 MNHEY and CDR2 SVGAGI. This CDR3 contains 15 residues.

This clonotype turned up a few times. The chain combines TRBV10-3 with TRBJ1-4; D unresolved. Trimming cost V 3 bases and J 8 bases, with 13 bases left between them. The germline gives CDR1 ENHRY, CDR2 SYGVKD. The CDR3 runs to 14 residues. CDR3 in DNA: TGTGCCATCAGTGACGATCCCCGACGGGAAAAACTGTTTTTT. Protein: CAISDDPRREKLFF.

This sequence joins TRBV6-1 and TRBJ1-2; a weak D match, TRBD1 (5 bases). CDR1 and CDR2 from the germline V gene are MNHNS and SASEGT. This CDR3 is built from 16 residues. V was cut by 4 bases and J by 0 bases, with 15 bases left in between. The CDR3 nucleotides read TGTGCCAGCAGTGGAACTTTAGACAGAACTAACTATGGCTACACCTTC. Translated: CASSGTLDRTNYGYTF.

The V and J genes are TRBV3-1 and TRBJ2-7; D is possibly TRBD2 (5 bases). This CDR3 is built from 14 residues. The V end was cut by 0 bases, the J end by 6 bases, with 12 bases between. Per germline, CDR1 LGHDT and CDR2 YNNKEL (reference sequence). DNA for the CDR3: TGTGCCAGCAGCCAAGATCGGGGTTATGGCGAGCAGTACTTC. Amino acids: CASSQDRGYGEQYF.